The subject of this entry is one TCR beta chain. The CDR3 is made up of 13 amino acids. Losses at the gene ends were 5 bases for V and 3 bases for J; bases not matched to a gene: 3. The germline V gene has CDR1 LNHDA and CDR2 SQIVND (reference sequence). TCRdb keeps only in-frame clones here, not all; method: immunoSEQ multiplex PCR. In the table there are about half a million clones, approximately 85% of which are singletons. The data stem from a study of blood T cell repertoires in COVID-19. Background on the study: Acute and convalescent COVID-19 specimens originated in the United States, Italy and Spain.

The sample consisted of peripheral blood. This TCR was sampled from a human donor in a cohort sampled during active COVID-19. The chain recombines TRBV19 with TRBJ1-1; 7 positions agree with TRBD1. The CDR3 here is CASSDRVHTEAFF. The CDR3 DNA reads TGTGCCAGTAGTGACAGGGTTCACACTGAAGCTTTCTTT.